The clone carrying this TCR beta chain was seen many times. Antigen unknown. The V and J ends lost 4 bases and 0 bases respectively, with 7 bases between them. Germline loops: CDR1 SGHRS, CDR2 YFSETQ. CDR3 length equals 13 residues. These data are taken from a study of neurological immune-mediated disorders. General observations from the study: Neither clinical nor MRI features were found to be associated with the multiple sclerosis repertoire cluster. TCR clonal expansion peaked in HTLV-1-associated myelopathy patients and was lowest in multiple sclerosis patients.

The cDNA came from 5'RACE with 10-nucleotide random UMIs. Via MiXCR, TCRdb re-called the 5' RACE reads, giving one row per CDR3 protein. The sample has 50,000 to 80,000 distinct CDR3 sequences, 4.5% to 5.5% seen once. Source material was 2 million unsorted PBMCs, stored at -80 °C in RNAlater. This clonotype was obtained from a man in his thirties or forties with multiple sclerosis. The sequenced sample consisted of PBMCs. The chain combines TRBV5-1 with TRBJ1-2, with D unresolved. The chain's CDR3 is CASSREANYGYTF. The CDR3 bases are TGCGCCAGCAGCCGCGAAGCTAACTATGGCTACACCTTC. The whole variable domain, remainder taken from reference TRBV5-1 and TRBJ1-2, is KAGVTQTPRYLIKTRGQQVTLSCSPISGHRSVSWYQQTPGQGLQFLFEYFSETQRNKGNFPGRFSGRQFSNSRSEMNVSTLELGDSALYLCASSREANYGYTFGSGTRLTVV.